One and the same sample provided the 22 T cell receptor beta chains below, sequenced in a study of T cell changes during pregnancy in multiple sclerosis. Sequenced by immunoSEQ multiplex PCR; TCRdb stores in-frame clones only, minus some. The table has 41,000 or so clones, about nine tenths seen once. The sequencing here drew on CD4+ T cells from peripheral blood mononuclear cells, taken in the first trimester of pregnancy. The source is a female donor with multiple sclerosis, enrolled in a pregnancy study.

V gene TRBV6-6 combines with J gene TRBJ2-1; 9 bases map to TRBD2. The CDR3 is made up of 14 amino acids. Looked up from germline, CDR1 is MNHNY and CDR2 is SVGAGI (reference sequence). The trim removed 2 bases at V and 5 bases at J, leaving 1 base unmatched. For the CDR3, the DNA is TGTGCCAGCAGTTACCTAGCGGGGAACAATGAGCAGTTCTTC. Its translation is CASSYLAGNNEQFF.

The V gene is TRBV6-5, the J gene TRBJ2-5, with 11 bases fitting TRBD2. Per the germline V gene, CDR1 is MNHEY and CDR2 is SVGAGI. V lost 7 bases, J lost 7 bases, and 8 bases stayed unmatched. This CDR3 has 14 residues. In nucleotides, the CDR3 is TGTGCCAGCACCACCGGACTAGCGGGTGCGACCCAGTACTTC. Protein product: CASTTGLAGATQYF.

The chain couples TRBV7-6 to TRBJ2-5; D is unresolved. Germline-derived CDR1 and CDR2 are SGHVS and FNYEAQ. Trimming cost V 1 base and J 7 bases, with 10 bases left between them. The CDR3 extends over 13 amino acids. The DNA for the CDR3 is TGTGCCAGCAGCTTAGATACCCAGGTGACCCAGTACTTC. Encoded protein: CASSLDTQVTQYF. Supplemented by reference TRBV7-6 and TRBJ2-5, the full variable domain reads GAGVSQSPRYKVTKRGQDVALRCDPISGHVSLYWYRQALGQGPEFLTYFNYEAQQDKSGLPNDRFSAERPEGSISTLTIQRTEQRDSAMYRCASSLDTQVTQYFGPGTRLLVL.

The genes are TRBV7-2 and TRBJ2-7, with D possibly being TRBD1 (6 bases). Germline CDR1 is SGHTA and CDR2 is FQGNSA. Trimming removed 2 bases from V and 6 bases from J, with 14 bases in between. This CDR3 region has 14 residues. CDR3: CASSLSWGRGEQYF. The DNA for the CDR3 is TGTGCCAGCAGCTTATCATGGGGCAGGGGCGAGCAGTACTTC.

This chain uses TRBV2 with TRBJ2-3; D not resolved. The ends were cut back, 7 bases at V and 2 bases at J, with 13 bases in the middle. This CDR3 comprises 14 residues. Per germline, CDR1 SNHLY and CDR2 FYNNEI. The CDR3 nucleotides are TGTGCCAGCAAGCGCGAACTATCCACAGATACGCAGTATTTT. Protein product: CASKRELSTDTQYF.

The chain carries TRBV19 and TRBJ2-6; the D gene is possibly TRBD1 (6 bases). The length of the CDR3 is 15 residues. V was pared by 10 bases and J by 0 bases, with 13 bases between. In germline, CDR1 is LNHDA, CDR2 SQIVND (reference sequence). CDR3 protein: CATTGGFSGANVLTF. The CDR3 DNA is TGTGCCACTACTGGGGGCTTCTCTGGGGCCAACGTCCTGACTTTC.

This rearrangement joins TRBV27 to TRBJ2-1, with TRBD2 matching over 10 bases. Germline lookup yields CDR1 MNHEY and CDR2 SMNVEV (reference sequence). There are 16 residues in the CDR3. Trimming removed 5 bases from V and 4 bases from J; junction bases left unmatched: 8. The CDR3 bases are TGTGCCAGCAGTCCGACCGGGACTAGCGCATACAATGAGCAGTTCTTC. It yields the protein CASSPTGTSAYNEQFF.

This chain joins TRBV19 and TRBJ2-5, with TRBD2 identical over 13 bases. J lost 4 bases, V lost 3 bases, and 8 bases had no gene match. CDR1 is LNHDA, CDR2 SQIVND, per germline (reference sequence). This CDR3 comprises 17 residues. The chain's CDR3 is CASSIPLGLAGSETQYF. The CDR3 coding sequence is TGTGCCAGTAGTATCCCATTGGGACTAGCGGGATCAGAGACCCAGTACTTC.

The chain employs TRBV28 and TRBJ2-3; D unresolved. CDR3 length: 14 residues. Trimming stripped 6 bases from V and 2 bases from J, with 12 bases between. The V gene's germline CDR1 is MDHEN and CDR2 SYDVKM. CDR3 sequence (DNA): TGTGCCAGCAGCCGCGGTTTAATCACAGATACGCAGTATTTT. This codes for CASSRGLITDTQYF.

The chain has TRBV4-2 and TRBJ2-5; 10 bases fit TRBD2. The junction had 4 bases not matched to a gene; V was cut back by 0 bases and J by 0 bases. In germline, CDR1 is LGHNA, CDR2 YNFKEQ. CDR3 size: 17 residues. This CDR3 reads CASSQEPTSGDQETQYF. The CDR3 nucleotides are TGTGCCAGCAGCCAAGAGCCCACTAGCGGGGACCAAGAGACCCAGTACTTC.

Remarks on this clone: Other DNA sequences in this sample translate to the same CDR3. The rearrangement links TRBV9 to TRBJ2-7, with D perhaps matching TRBD2 (6 bases). This CDR3 spans 12 amino acids. CDR1 is SGDLS, CDR2 YYNGEE, per germline. V was shortened by 2 bases and J by 7 bases, with 10 bases between the two germline ends. As DNA, the CDR3 is TGTGCCAGCAGCGTGGTCGGAGGGGAGCAGTACTTC. Translating gives CASSVVGGEQYF.

V is TRBV7-2 and J is TRBJ1-4; the D is unclear. Germline V gives CDR1 SGHTA, CDR2 FQGNSA. The CDR3 extends over 15 amino acids. V lost 5 bases to trimming and J lost 2 bases, with 12 bases between them. In nucleotides, the CDR3 is TGTGCCAGCAGCCAAAGCGGGATGACTAATGAAAAACTGTTTTTT. It codes for CASSQSGMTNEKLFF.

This chain links TRBV5-8 with TRBJ1-5, with 11 bases aligning to TRBD1. Trimming cost V 4 bases and J 0 bases; bases outside gene matches: 3. In germline, CDR1 is SGHTS, CDR2 YDEGEE. CDR3 length equals 16 residues. The CDR3 spells CASSRDRGNSNQPQHF. DNA for the CDR3: TGTGCCAGCAGCCGGGACAGGGGGAATAGCAATCAGCCCCAGCATTTT.

The CDR3 region is CASRNLGGGETQYF. The CDR3 region has the DNA TGTGCCAGCAGGAACCTGGGGGGAGGAGAGACCCAGTACTTC. The rearrangement links TRBV6-1 to TRBJ2-5, with a weak D call TRBD2 (6 bases). V lost 6 bases and J lost 4, with 15 bases in between. The CDR3 contains 14 residues. CDR1 MNHNS and CDR2 SASEGT come from the germline V gene.

V is TRBV15 and J is TRBJ1-2; tentative D call: TRBD1 (5 bases). The germline V gene encodes CDR1 LNHNV and CDR2 YYDKDF (reference sequence). CDR3 size: 17 residues. V was trimmed by 0 bases and J by 0 bases, leaving 14 bases between them. For the CDR3, the DNA is TGTGCCACCAGCAGAGATGTGGGGGGACTTGCTAACTATGGCTACACCTTC. It translates to CATSRDVGGLANYGYTF.

This chain connects TRBV6-6 to TRBJ1-4, with D perhaps TRBD1 (5 bases). Trimming shortened V by 7 bases and J by 6 bases, and 15 bases separated the two germline ends. The CDR3 is made up of 14 amino acids. Germline V gene lookup returns CDR1 MNHNY and CDR2 SVGAGI (reference sequence). The CDR3 loop reads CASKWGVRDEKLFF. The DNA of the CDR3 is TGTGCCAGCAAATGGGGGGTGAGGGATGAAAAACTGTTTTTT.

The V call is TRBV19, the J call TRBJ2-7; 9 positions agree with TRBD1. With 3 bases clipped from V and 7 bases from J, the junction kept 10 bases outside the gene matches. The CDR3 consists of 15 residues. Germline V gene lookup returns CDR1 LNHDA and CDR2 SQIVND (reference sequence). CDR3 loop: CASSMGGTGTGEQYF. CDR3 DNA sequence: TGTGCCAGTAGTATGGGGGGGACAGGGACTGGAGAGCAGTACTTC.

V gene TRBV19 combines with J gene TRBJ1-5; maybe TRBD1 (6 bases). V lost 5 bases to trimming and J lost 2 bases, with 13 bases between them. The CDR3 extends over 15 amino acids. The germline CDR1 and CDR2 sequences are LNHDA and SQIVND (reference sequence). The CDR3 spells CASSAHRVGNQPQHF. The CDR3 nucleotides are TGTGCCAGTAGTGCTCACAGGGTGGGCAATCAGCCCCAGCATTTT.

V is TRBV11-2 and J is TRBJ2-3, with TRBD2 matching over 9 bases. Germline V gene sequence: CDR1 SGHAT, CDR2 FQNNGV. The CDR3 covers 15 residues. With V trimmed by 1 base and J by 7 bases, 6 bases remained unmatched. The CDR3 DNA reads TGTGCCAGCAGCTTAGGTGGCGGGAGGGGGTATACGCAGTATTTT. The encoded protein is CASSLGGGRGYTQYF.

The chain is built from TRBV7-2 and TRBJ2-3, with 7 nucleotides matching TRBD1. The CDR3 length is 16 residues. Germline CDR1 and CDR2: SGHTA and FQGNSA. V shed 2 bases and J 2 bases; nucleotides not matched to a gene: 7. The CDR3 DNA is TGTGCCAGCAGCTTACGACCGGGACAGAACACAGATACGCAGTATTTT. Translation: CASSLRPGQNTDTQYF.

This chain uses TRBV5-1 with TRBJ1-1; the D gene is possibly TRBD1 (6 bases). Per the germline V gene, CDR1 is SGHRS and CDR2 is YFSETQ. The V and J ends lost 4 bases and 5 bases respectively, with 9 bases between them. There are 12 residues in the CDR3. The CDR3 DNA is TGCGCCAGCAGCCCTACAGGGACTGAAGCTTTCTTT. It codes for CASSPTGTEAFF.

V gene TRBV28 combines with J gene TRBJ2-1; 8 positions agree with TRBD2. V was clipped by 5 bases and J by 8 bases; unmatched bases: 5. Germline loops: CDR1 MDHEN, CDR2 SYDVKM. The CDR3 has 13 amino acids. CDR3 amino acids: CASSPRGGDEQFF. CDR3 nucleotide sequence: TGTGCCAGCAGTCCCCGGGGGGGGGATGAGCAGTTCTTC.